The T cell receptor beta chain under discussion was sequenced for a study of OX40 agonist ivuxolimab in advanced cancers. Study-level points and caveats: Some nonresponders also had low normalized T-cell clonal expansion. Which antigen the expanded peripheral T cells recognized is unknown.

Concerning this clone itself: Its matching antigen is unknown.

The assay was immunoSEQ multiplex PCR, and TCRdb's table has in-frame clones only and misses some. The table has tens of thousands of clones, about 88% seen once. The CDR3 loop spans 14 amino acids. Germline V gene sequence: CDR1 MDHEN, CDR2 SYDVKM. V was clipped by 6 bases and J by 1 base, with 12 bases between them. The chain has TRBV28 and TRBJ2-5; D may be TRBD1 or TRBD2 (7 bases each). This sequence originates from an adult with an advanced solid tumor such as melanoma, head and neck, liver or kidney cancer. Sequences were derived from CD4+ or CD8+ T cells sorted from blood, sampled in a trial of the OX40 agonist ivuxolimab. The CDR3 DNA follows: TGTGCCAGCAGCCCAGGGGGGGTCCAAGAGACCCAGTACTTC. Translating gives CASSPGGVQETQYF. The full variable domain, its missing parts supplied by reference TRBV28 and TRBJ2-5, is DVKVTQSSRYLVKRTGEKVFLECVQDMDHENMFWYRQDPGLGLRLIYFSYDVKMKEKGDIPEGYSVSREKKERFSLILESASTNQTSMYLCASSPGGVQETQYFGPGTRLLVL.